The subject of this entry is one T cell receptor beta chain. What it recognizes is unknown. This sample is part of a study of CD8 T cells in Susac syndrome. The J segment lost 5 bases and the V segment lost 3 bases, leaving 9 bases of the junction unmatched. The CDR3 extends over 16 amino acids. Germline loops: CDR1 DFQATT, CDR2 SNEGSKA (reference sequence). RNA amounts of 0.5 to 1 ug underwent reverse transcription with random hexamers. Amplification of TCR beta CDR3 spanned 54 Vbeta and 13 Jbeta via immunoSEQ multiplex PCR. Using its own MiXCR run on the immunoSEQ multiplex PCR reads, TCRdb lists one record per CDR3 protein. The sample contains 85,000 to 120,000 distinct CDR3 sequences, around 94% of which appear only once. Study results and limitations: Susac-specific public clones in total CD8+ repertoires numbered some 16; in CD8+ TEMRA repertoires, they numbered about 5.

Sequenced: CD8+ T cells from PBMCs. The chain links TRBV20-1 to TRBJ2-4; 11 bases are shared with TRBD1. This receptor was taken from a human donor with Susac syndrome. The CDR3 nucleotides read TGCAGTGCTAGGGGTCCCGGGACAGGGGGACAAAACATTCAGTACTTC. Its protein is CSARGPGTGGQNIQYF.